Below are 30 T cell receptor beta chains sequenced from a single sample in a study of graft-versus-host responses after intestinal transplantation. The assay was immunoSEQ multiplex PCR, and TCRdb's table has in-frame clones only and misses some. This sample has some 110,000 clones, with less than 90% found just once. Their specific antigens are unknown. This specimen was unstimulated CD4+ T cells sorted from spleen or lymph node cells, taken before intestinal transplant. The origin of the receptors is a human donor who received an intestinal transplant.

CDR3 DNA: TGTGCCAGCAGTGATTGGGGTATCAATCAGCCCCAGCATTTT. Its translation: CASSDWGINQPQHF. The chain links TRBV6-1 to TRBJ1-5; D is unresolved. Germline CDR1 is MNHNS and CDR2 is SASEGT. The length of the CDR3 is 14 residues. The V end lost 3 bases, the J end lost 3 bases, and 9 bases lay between the germline ends.

CDR3 nucleotides: TGTGCCAGCAGCCAAGATCGGGGGGCCGTGTACGAGCAGTACTTC. Its protein is CASSQDRGAVYEQYF. The chain couples TRBV4-2 to TRBJ2-7; a possible D gene is TRBD2 (7 bases). This CDR3 spans 15 amino acids. V gave up 0 bases and J gave up 4 bases, with 13 bases separating them. The germline V gene encodes CDR1 LGHNA and CDR2 YNFKEQ.

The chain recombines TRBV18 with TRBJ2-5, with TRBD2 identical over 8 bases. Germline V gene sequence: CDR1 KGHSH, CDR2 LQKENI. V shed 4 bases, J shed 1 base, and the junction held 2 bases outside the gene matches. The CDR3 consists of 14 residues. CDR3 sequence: CASSRGTSQETQYF. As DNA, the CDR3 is TGTGCCAGCTCACGAGGGACTAGCCAAGAGACCCAGTACTTC. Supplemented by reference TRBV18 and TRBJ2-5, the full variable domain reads NAGVMQNPRHLVRRRGQEARLRCSPMKGHSHVYWYRQLPEEGLKFMVYLQKENIIDESGMPKERFSAEFPKEGPSILRIQQVVRGDSAAYFCASSRGTSQETQYFGPGTRLLVL.

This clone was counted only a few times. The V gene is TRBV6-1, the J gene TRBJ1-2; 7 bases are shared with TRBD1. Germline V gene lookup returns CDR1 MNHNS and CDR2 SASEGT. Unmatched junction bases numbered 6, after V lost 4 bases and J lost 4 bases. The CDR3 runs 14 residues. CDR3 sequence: CASSVTGLGYGYTF. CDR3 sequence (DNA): TGTGCCAGCAGTGTGACAGGGTTGGGCTATGGCTACACCTTC.

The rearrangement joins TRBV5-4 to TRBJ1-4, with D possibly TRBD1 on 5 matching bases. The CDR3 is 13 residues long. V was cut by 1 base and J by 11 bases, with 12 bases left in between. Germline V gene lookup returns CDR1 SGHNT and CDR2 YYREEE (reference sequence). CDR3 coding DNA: TGTGCCAGCAGCTTGCAGGGACCCAACAAACTGTTTTTT. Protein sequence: CASSLQGPNKLFF. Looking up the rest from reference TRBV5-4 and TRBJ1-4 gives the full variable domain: ETGVTQSPTHLIKTRGQQVTLRCSSQSGHNTVSWYQQALGQGPQFIFQYYREEENGRGNFPPRFSGLQFPNYSSELNVNALELDDSALYLCASSLQGPNKLFFGSGTQLSVL.

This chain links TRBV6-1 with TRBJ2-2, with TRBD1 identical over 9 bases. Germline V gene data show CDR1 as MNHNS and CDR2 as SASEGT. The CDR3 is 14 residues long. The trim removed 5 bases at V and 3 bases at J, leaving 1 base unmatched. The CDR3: CASSWTGDTGELFF. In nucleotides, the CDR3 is TGTGCCAGCAGTTGGACAGGGGACACCGGGGAGCTGTTTTTT.

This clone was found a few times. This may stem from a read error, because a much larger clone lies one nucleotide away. The CDR3 here is CASSLDTEAFF. CDR3 nucleotides: TGTGCCAGCAGCTTAGACACTGAAGCTTTCTTT. The rearrangement joins TRBV7-9 to TRBJ1-1; D remains unclear. This CDR3 is 11 amino acids long. The V gene lost 1 base and the J gene lost 3 bases, with 0 bases spanning the gap. CDR1 is SEHNR and CDR2 is FQNEAQ in the germline V gene (reference sequence). The complete variable domain, with remaining parts taken from reference TRBV7-9 and TRBJ1-1, reads DTGVSQNPRHKITKRGQNVTFRCDPISEHNRLYWYRQTLGQGPEFLTYFQNEAQLEKSRLLSDRFSAERPKGSFSTLEIQRTEQGDSAMYLCASSLDTEAFFGQGTRLTVV.

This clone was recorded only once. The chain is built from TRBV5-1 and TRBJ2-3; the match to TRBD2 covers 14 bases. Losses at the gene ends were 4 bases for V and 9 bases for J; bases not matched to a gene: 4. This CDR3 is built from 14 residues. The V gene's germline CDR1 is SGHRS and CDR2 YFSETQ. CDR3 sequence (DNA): TGCGCCAGCAGCACGGGACTAGCGGGAGACACGCAGTATTTT. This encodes CASSTGLAGDTQYF.

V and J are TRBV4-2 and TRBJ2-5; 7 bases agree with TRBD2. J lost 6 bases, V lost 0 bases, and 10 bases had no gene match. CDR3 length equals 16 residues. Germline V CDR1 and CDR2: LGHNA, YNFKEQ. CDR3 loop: CASSQDRAGGRKTQYF. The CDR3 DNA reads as TGTGCCAGCAGCCAAGATCGCGCTGGCGGGAGAAAGACCCAGTACTTC.

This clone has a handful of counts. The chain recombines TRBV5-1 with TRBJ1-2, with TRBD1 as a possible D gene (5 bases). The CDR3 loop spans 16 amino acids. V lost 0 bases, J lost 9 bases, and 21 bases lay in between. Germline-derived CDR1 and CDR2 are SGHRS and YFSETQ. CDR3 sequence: CASSLGGPSPSRRYTF. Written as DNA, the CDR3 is TGCGCCAGCAGCTTGGGGGGACCTTCCCCCTCCAGACGCTACACCTTC.

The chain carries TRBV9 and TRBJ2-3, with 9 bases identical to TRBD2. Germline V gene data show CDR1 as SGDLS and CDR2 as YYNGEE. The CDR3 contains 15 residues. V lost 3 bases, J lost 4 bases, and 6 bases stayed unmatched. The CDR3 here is CASSAGGTSSDTQYF. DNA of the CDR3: TGTGCCAGCAGCGCCGGAGGGACTAGCTCAGATACGCAGTATTTT.

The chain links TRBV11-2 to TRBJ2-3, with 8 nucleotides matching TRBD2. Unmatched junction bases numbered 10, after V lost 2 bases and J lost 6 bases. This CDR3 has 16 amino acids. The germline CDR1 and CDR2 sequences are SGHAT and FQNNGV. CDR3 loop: CASSLLAGQPPDTQYF. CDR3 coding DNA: TGTGCCAGCAGCTTACTAGCGGGCCAGCCCCCGGATACGCAGTATTTT.

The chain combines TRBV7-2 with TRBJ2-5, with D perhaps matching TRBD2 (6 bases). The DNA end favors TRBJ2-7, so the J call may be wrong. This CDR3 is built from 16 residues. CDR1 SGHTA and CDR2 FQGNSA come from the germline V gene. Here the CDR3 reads CASSLINFGTPYEQYF. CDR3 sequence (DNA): TGTGCCAGCAGCTTAATTAACTTCGGGACTCCCTACGAGCAGTACTTC.

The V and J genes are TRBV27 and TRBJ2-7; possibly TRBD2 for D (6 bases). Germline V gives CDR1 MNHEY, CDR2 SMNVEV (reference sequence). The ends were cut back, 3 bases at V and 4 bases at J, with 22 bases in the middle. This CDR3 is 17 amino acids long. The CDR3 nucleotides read TGTGCCAGCAGTTTTCATCGGAGGGGCAGGGAGAATTACGAGCAGTACTTC. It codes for CASSFHRRGRENYEQYF.

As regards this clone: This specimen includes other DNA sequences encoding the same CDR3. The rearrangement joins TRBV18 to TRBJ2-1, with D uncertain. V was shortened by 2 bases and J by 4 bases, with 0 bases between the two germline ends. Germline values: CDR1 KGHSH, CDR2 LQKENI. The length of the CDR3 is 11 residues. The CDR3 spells CASSPYNEQFF. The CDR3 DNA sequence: TGTGCCAGCTCACCATACAATGAGCAGTTCTTC. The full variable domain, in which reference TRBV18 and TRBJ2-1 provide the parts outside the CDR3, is NAGVMQNPRHLVRRRGQEARLRCSPMKGHSHVYWYRQLPEEGLKFMVYLQKENIIDESGMPKERFSAEFPKEGPSILRIQQVVRGDSAAYFCASSPYNEQFFGPGTRLTVL.

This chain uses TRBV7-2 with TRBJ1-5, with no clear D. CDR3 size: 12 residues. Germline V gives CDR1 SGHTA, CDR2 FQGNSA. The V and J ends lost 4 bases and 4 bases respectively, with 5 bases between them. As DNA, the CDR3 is TGTGCCAGCAGCTCCTTGAATCAGCCCCAGCATTTT. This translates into CASSSLNQPQHF.

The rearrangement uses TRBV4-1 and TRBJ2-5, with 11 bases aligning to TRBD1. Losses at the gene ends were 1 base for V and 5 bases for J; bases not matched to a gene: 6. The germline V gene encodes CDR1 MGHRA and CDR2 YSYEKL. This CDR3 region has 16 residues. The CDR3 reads CASSQGPGQGEETQYF. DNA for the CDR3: TGCGCCAGCAGCCAAGGGCCGGGACAGGGGGAGGAGACCCAGTACTTC.

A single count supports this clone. The CDR3 spells CASSSRGPGPRGQETQYF. The CDR3 DNA reads TGTGCCAGCAGCTCTAGGGGACCGGGGCCCCGGGGCCAAGAGACCCAGTACTTC. The gene calls are TRBV7-3 and TRBJ2-5; TRBD1 or TRBD2 may be the D gene (5 bases each). In germline, CDR1 is SGHTA, CDR2 FQGTGA. V dropped 4 bases and J dropped 1 base, with 22 bases sitting between them. The CDR3 is 18 amino acids.

CDR3 nucleotides: TGCGCCAGCAGCCCTGGACAGGGGGGCGAGCAGTACTTC. Its translation: CASSPGQGGEQYF. This rearrangement joins TRBV5-1 to TRBJ2-7, with TRBD1 matching 10 bases. V shed 4 bases and J 6 bases; nucleotides not matched to a gene: 4. CDR3 length: 13 amino acids. Germline CDR1 and CDR2: SGHRS and YFSETQ.

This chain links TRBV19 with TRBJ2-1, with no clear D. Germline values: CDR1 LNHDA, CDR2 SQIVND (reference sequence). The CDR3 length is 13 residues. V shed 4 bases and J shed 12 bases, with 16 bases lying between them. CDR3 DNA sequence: TGTGCCAGTAGTAGGGCCACGGTGAGTGTGCAGTTCTTC. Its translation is CASSRATVSVQFF.

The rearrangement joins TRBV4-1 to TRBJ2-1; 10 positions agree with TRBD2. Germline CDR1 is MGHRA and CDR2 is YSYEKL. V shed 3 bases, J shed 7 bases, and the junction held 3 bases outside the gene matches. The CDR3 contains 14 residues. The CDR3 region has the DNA TGCGCCAGCAGCCAGACTAGCGGGCGAAATGAGCAGTTCTTC. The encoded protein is CASSQTSGRNEQFF.

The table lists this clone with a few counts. CDR3 region: CASSEAQGNSGNTIYF. DNA for the CDR3: TGTGCCAGCAGTGAAGCGCAGGGCAACTCTGGAAACACCATATATTTT. The chain joins TRBV6-1 to TRBJ1-3; perhaps TRBD1 as D (5 bases). The germline V and J ends were trimmed by 0 bases and 0 bases, with 9 bases remaining between them. In germline, CDR1 is MNHNS, CDR2 SASEGT. The CDR3 totals 16 residues.

CDR3 coding DNA: TGCGCCAGCAGCCTCTCATTTGGAGTTTCCTACAATGAGCAGTTCTTC. Translating gives CASSLSFGVSYNEQFF. This chain links TRBV4-1 with TRBJ2-1; D not resolved. Germline CDR1 reads MGHRA; CDR2 reads YSYEKL. V was trimmed by 4 bases and J by 1 base, leaving 14 bases between them. The CDR3 is 16 residues long.

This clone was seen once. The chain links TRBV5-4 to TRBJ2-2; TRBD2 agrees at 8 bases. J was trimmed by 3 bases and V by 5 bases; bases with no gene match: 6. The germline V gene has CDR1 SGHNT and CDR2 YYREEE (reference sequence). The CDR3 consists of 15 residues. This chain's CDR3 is CASSPSGSYTGELFF. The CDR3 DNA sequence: TGTGCCAGCAGTCCGAGCGGGAGCTACACCGGGGAGCTGTTTTTT.

CDR3 in DNA: TGTGCCTGGACGCCGGGAGGATTCTACAATGAGCAGTTCTTC. Protein: CAWTPGGFYNEQFF. This chain uses TRBV30 with TRBJ2-1, with 7 bases identical to TRBD2. V lost 4 bases to trimming and J lost 3 bases; unmatched junction nucleotides: 6. This CDR3 spans 14 amino acids. CDR1 and CDR2 from the germline V gene are GTSNPN and SVGIG (reference sequence).

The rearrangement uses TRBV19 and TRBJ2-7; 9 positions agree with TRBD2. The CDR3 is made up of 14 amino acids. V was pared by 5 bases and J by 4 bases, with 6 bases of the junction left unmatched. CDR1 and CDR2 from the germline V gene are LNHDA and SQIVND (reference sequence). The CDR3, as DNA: TGTGCCAGTAGTGATAGCGGGAGACTTTACGAGCAGTACTTC. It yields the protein CASSDSGRLYEQYF. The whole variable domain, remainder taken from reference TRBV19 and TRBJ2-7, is DGGITQSPKYLFRKEGQNVTLSCEQNLNHDAMYWYRQDPGQGLRLIYYSQIVNDFQKGDIAEGYSVSREKKESFPLTVTSAQKNPTAFYLCASSDSGRLYEQYFGPGTRLTVT.

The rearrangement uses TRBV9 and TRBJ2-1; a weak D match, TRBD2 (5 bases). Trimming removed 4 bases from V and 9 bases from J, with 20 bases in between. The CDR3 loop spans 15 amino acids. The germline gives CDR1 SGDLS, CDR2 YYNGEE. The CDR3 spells CASSPRRLGNGEQFF. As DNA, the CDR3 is TGTGCCAGCAGCCCCCGGAGGTTAGGGAACGGTGAGCAGTTCTTC.

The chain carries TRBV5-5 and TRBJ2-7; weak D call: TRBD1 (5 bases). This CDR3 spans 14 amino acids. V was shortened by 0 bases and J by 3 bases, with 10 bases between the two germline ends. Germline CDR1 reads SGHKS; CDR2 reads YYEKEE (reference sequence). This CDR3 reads CASSLVGRDYEQYF. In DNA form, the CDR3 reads TGTGCCAGCAGCTTGGTTGGCAGGGACTACGAGCAGTACTTC.

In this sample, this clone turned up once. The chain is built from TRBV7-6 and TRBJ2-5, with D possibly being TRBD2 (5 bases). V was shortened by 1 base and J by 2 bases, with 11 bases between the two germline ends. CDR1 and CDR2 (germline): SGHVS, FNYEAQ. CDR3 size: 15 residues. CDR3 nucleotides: TGTGCCAGCAGCTTAGGGTTTGGGAGACAAGAGACCCAGTACTTC. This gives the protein CASSLGFGRQETQYF.

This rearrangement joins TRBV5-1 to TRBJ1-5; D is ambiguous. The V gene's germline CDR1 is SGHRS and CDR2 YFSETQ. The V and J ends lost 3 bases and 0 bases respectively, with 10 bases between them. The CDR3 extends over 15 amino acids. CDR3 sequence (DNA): TGCGCCAGCAGCTCGGACGGTTATAGCAATCAGCCCCAGCATTTT. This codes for CASSSDGYSNQPQHF.